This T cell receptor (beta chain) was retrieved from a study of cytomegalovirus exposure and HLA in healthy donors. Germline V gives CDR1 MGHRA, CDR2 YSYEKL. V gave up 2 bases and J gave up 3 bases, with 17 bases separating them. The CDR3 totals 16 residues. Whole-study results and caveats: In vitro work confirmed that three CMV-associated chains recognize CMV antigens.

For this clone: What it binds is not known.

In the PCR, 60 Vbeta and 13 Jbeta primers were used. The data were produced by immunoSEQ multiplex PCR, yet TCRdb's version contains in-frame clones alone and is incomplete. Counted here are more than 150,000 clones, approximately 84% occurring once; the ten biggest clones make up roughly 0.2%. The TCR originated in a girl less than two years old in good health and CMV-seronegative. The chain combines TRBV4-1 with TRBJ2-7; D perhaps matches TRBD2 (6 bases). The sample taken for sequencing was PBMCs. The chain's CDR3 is CASSQPGRDKDYEQYF. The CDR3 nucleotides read TGCGCCAGCAGCCAACCCGGGAGAGATAAGGACTACGAGCAGTACTTC.